This T cell receptor beta chain was obtained from a study of Graves' ophthalmopathy and Graves' hyperthyroidism. Amplified TCR beta CDR3 regions were obtained using RNA transcripts as template. The authors performed first-round RT-PCR with HTBI primers and then a second-round multiplex PCR. One entry per CDR3 protein results from TCRdb running MiXCR on the multiplex PCR reads. The repertoire consists of roughly 400,000 distinct CDR3 sequences, with about 15% occurring once and the leading ten covering about 2.4%. The CDR3 has 15 residues. CDR1 is DFQATT and CDR2 is SNEGSKA in the germline V gene (reference sequence). The germline V and J ends were trimmed by 1 base and 10 bases, with 22 bases remaining between them. This clonotype was seen many times. Its antigen is unidentified. Aged 18 to 65, hyperthyroidism patients had been newly diagnosed, with under 2 months' duration. If patients had other autoimmune diseases, uncontrolled infections, pregnancy or lactation, they were excluded. Fresh peripheral blood (about 9 ml) yielded the PBMCs.

Study-level findings and limits: Cross-validated, the 13-signature model showed 87.88%/81.08% sensitivity/specificity, and 80%/75% in the test set.

The sequence derives from an adult woman with stable Graves' hyperthyroidism. This chain connects TRBV20-1 to TRBJ2-5; D perhaps matches TRBD2 (7 bases). The source material was peripheral blood. CDR3 sequence (DNA): TGCAGTGCTAGAGCCGGGGATCGCTTAAGGGGGGGCCAGTACTTC. It yields the protein CSARAGDRLRGGQYF.